The next 30 T cell receptor beta chains were all read from a single sample in a study of blood T cell repertoires in COVID-19. Data came from immunoSEQ multiplex PCR; TCRdb stores just in-frame clones and leaves some out. This sample has 84,000 or so clones, with 75% to 85% found just once. Source material: peripheral blood. Receptors were obtained from a man in his sixties with COVID-19, enrolled during active disease.

This sequence joins TRBV23-1 and TRBJ2-5; TRBD2 is a possible D gene (6 bases). TRBV23-1 is an ORF; its function is uncertain. Trimming removed 0 bases from V and 5 bases from J, with 16 bases in between. This CDR3 is built from 16 residues. In nucleotides, the CDR3 is TGCGCCAGCAGTCAATCAGGGAAGCAGAGCGGGGAGACCCAGTACTTC. Translation gives CASSQSGKQSGETQYF.

The chain joins TRBV3-1 (or the pseudogene TRBV3-2) to TRBJ2-7, with 8 nucleotides matching TRBD1. Germline V CDR1 and CDR2: LGHDT, YNNKEL (reference sequence). This CDR3 has 19 residues. J lost 0 bases, V lost 0 bases, and 13 bases had no gene match. The CDR3 region is CASSQDIRGTGYFSYEQYF. As DNA, the CDR3 is TGTGCCAGCAGCCAAGATATTCGAGGGACAGGCTATTTCTCCTACGAGCAGTACTTC.

The J gene is TRBJ2-5, the V gene TRBV25-1; D is possibly TRBD2 (6 bases). Germline CDR1 MGHDK, CDR2 SYGVNS. This CDR3 contains 13 residues. The V gene lost 6 bases and the J gene lost 4 bases, with 12 bases spanning the gap. The CDR3 spells CASREGRRETQYF. CDR3 DNA: TGTGCCAGCAGGGAGGGGAGAAGAGAGACCCAGTACTTC.

The chain carries TRBV4-2 and TRBJ2-1, with 7 bases lining up with TRBD2. The length of the CDR3 is 13 residues. Germline V gene data show CDR1 as LGHNA and CDR2 as YNFKEQ. Germline trimming cut 4 bases from V and 5 bases from J; bases unmatched to any gene: 2. CDR3 sequence: CASSRREDNEQFF. The DNA of the CDR3 is TGTGCCAGCAGCCGCCGGGAGGACAATGAGCAGTTCTTC.

The V and J genes are TRBV7-2 and TRBJ1-1; 7 bases fit TRBD1. The V gene end was trimmed by 0 bases and the J gene end by 5 bases; junction bases not matched to a gene: 9. Germline values: CDR1 SGHTA, CDR2 FQGNSA. The CDR3 has 16 residues. For the CDR3, the DNA is TGTGCCAGCAGCTTAGCGATGGCAGGGGGGATTACTGAAGCTTTCTTT. It specifies CASSLAMAGGITEAFF.

V usage is TRBV5-1 and J usage is TRBJ2-5; 8 bases are a match to TRBD2. The trim removed 0 bases at V and 1 base at J, leaving 5 bases unmatched. Germline values: CDR1 SGHRS, CDR2 YFSETQ. This CDR3 comprises 16 residues. Here the CDR3 reads CASSLVGSGTQETQYF. The DNA for the CDR3 is TGCGCCAGCAGCTTGGTTGGTAGCGGGACCCAAGAGACCCAGTACTTC.

The chain carries TRBV29-1 and TRBJ2-2; the match to TRBD1 covers 9 bases. This CDR3 region has 13 residues. The junction had 4 bases not matched to a gene; V was cut back by 5 bases and J by 6 bases. Germline CDR1 reads SQVTM; CDR2 reads ANQGSEA. The CDR3 sequence is CSVWTGVPGELFF. The CDR3 nucleotides read TGCAGCGTTTGGACAGGGGTTCCCGGGGAGCTGTTTTTT.

This chain joins TRBV11-2 and TRBJ1-2; 9 nucleotides match TRBD1. Germline loops: CDR1 SGHAT, CDR2 FQNNGV. Trimming cost V 5 bases and J 4 bases; bases outside gene matches: 8. This CDR3 is 15 amino acids long. CDR3 coding DNA: TGTGCCAGCAGCCCGGGACAGGGAATCCTCTATGGCTACACCTTC. Its protein product is CASSPGQGILYGYTF.

The chain carries TRBV6-2 or TRBV6-3 and TRBJ1-6; D gene uncertain. Germline V gene sequence: CDR1 MNHEY, CDR2 SVGEGT. The length of the CDR3 is 19 residues. V lost 6 bases to trimming and J lost 0 bases, with 21 bases between them. The CDR3 protein is CASSSLWGTGSSYNSPLHF. CDR3 nucleotide sequence: TGTGCCAGCAGCTCCCTTTGGGGTACGGGGAGCTCCTATAATTCACCCCTCCACTTT.

This clone was counted a single time. The chain carries TRBV19 and TRBJ2-7; D possibly corresponds to TRBD1 (5 bases). Per germline, CDR1 LNHDA and CDR2 SQIVND (reference sequence). The CDR3 extends over 14 amino acids. Trimming left V 8 bases short and J 2 bases short, with 16 bases between. The CDR3 nucleotides read TGTGCCAGTGCCTCGCCGGACAATCCCTACGAGCAGTACTTC. This encodes CASASPDNPYEQYF.

The rearrangement links TRBV6-5 to TRBJ2-1; 8 nucleotides align to TRBD2. The junction had 3 bases not matched to a gene; V was cut back by 1 base and J by 4 bases. Per the germline V gene, CDR1 is MNHEY and CDR2 is SVGAGI. This CDR3 region has 15 residues. The chain's CDR3 is CASSYFSGAYNEQFF. CDR3 in DNA: TGTGCCAGCAGTTACTTTAGCGGGGCTTACAATGAGCAGTTCTTC.

The chain links TRBV21-1 to TRBJ2-5; TRBD2, the table's D call, was not compared with the DNA. TRBV21-1 is recorded as a pseudogene. The length of the CDR3 is 11 residues. For the CDR3, the DNA is TGTGCCAGCCGGGGCCAAGAGACCCAGTACTTC. This sequence encodes CASRGQETQYF.

The rearrangement joins TRBV11-2 to TRBJ2-3; perhaps TRBD1 as D (5 bases). Germline V gives CDR1 SGHAT, CDR2 FQNNGV. This CDR3 spans 14 amino acids. V was cut by 5 bases and J by 3 bases, with 12 bases left in between. This CDR3 reads CASSLGAGTDTQYF. Here the CDR3 DNA reads TGTGCCAGCAGCCTCGGCGCAGGGACAGATACGCAGTATTTT. Variable domain in full (rest from reference TRBV11-2 and TRBJ2-3): EAGVAQSPRYKIIEKRQSVAFWCNPISGHATLYWYQQILGQGPKLLIQFQNNGVVDDSQLPKDRFSAERLKGVDSTLKIQPAKLEDSAVYLCASSLGAGTDTQYFGPGTRLTVL.

The J gene is TRBJ1-1, the V gene TRBV12-3 or TRBV12-4; D is uncertain. The V gene lost 5 bases and the J gene lost 1 base, with 8 bases spanning the gap. The CDR3 contains 13 residues. The CDR3 nucleotides read TGTGCCAGCAGTACGCGGGAGAACACTGAAGCTTTCTTT. It translates to CASSTRENTEAFF.

A note on this clone: Other nucleotide sequences in the sample specify the same CDR3. The chain carries TRBV27 and TRBJ1-6; 8 positions agree with TRBD1. Germline lookup yields CDR1 MNHEY and CDR2 SMNVEV (reference sequence). The CDR3 runs to 13 residues. With V trimmed by 4 bases and J by 7 bases, 0 bases remained unmatched. This chain's CDR3 is CASSYRGNSPLHF. The CDR3 DNA is TGTGCCAGCAGTTACAGGGGGAATTCACCCCTCCACTTT.

There are a few counts of this clone. The rearrangement joins TRBV6-5 to TRBJ1-2; 9 bases line up with TRBD1. The CDR3 totals 13 residues. Germline lookup yields CDR1 MNHEY and CDR2 SVGAGI. The trim removed 7 bases at V and 8 bases at J, leaving 8 bases unmatched. CDR3 amino acids: CASTIGDRGGYTF. The CDR3 DNA reads as TGTGCCAGCACCATCGGAGACAGGGGGGGCTACACCTTC.

The J gene is TRBJ2-1, the V gene TRBV25-1; D is possibly TRBD1 (6 bases). The CDR3 loop spans 13 amino acids. Trimming stripped 6 bases from V and 4 bases from J, with 10 bases between. Germline CDR1 is MGHDK and CDR2 is SYGVNS. CDR3 DNA sequence: TGTGCCAGCAGAGGACAGTTATACAATGAGCAGTTCTTC. This sequence encodes CASRGQLYNEQFF.

The genes are TRBV5-1 and TRBJ1-2; D unresolved. The CDR3 loop spans 14 amino acids. The germline V and J ends were trimmed by 3 bases and 4 bases, with 13 bases remaining between them. CDR1 is SGHRS and CDR2 is YFSETQ in the germline V gene. This CDR3 reads CASSSEQSFYGYTF. CDR3 coding DNA: TGCGCCAGCAGCTCGGAACAGAGTTTCTATGGCTACACCTTC.

The chain combines TRBV3-1 (or the pseudogene TRBV3-2) with TRBJ2-3; 12 bases line up with TRBD2. V shed 1 base, J shed 4 bases, and the junction held 6 bases outside the gene matches. This CDR3 comprises 17 residues. Germline V CDR1 and CDR2: LGHDT, YNNKEL (reference sequence). The CDR3 here is CASSQGLAGGPADTQYF. The CDR3 DNA is TGTGCCAGCAGCCAAGGGCTAGCGGGAGGGCCGGCAGATACGCAGTATTTT.

In this sample, this clone turned up a few times. As DNA, the CDR3 is TGTGCCAGTAGTATCCTCTTTCAGGGTCAGAATGATGGCTACACCTTC. This codes for CASSILFQGQNDGYTF. The chain is built from TRBV19 and TRBJ1-2; D might be TRBD1 (5 bases). This CDR3 spans 16 amino acids. Germline V CDR1 and CDR2: LNHDA, SQIVND (reference sequence). V lost 3 bases to trimming and J lost 6 bases, with 20 bases between them.

This sequence joins TRBV11-2 and TRBJ1-2; D is possibly TRBD1 (6 bases). The CDR3 is 15 amino acids. CDR1 is SGHAT, CDR2 FQNNGV, per germline. The V gene lost 3 bases and the J gene lost 4 bases, with 15 bases spanning the gap. The CDR3 bases are TGTGCCAGCAGCTTCACGGGGGGCGCGCTCTATGGCTACACCTTC. Encoded protein: CASSFTGGALYGYTF.

This chain connects TRBV4-1 to TRBJ1-1, with D possibly being TRBD1 (5 bases). CDR1 is MGHRA and CDR2 is YSYEKL in the germline V gene. V shed 7 bases and J shed 7 bases, with 19 bases lying between them. The CDR3 sequence is 14 residues long. Written as DNA, the CDR3 is TGCGCCAGCAAACAATCCGGGACTTACGTTGAAGCTTTCTTT. It translates to CASKQSGTYVEAFF.

The gene calls are TRBV4-3 and TRBJ2-3, with 7 bases lining up with TRBD2. V was clipped by 0 bases and J by 4 bases; unmatched bases: 4. The CDR3 runs 15 residues. Germline V lookup: CDR1 LGHNA, CDR2 YSLEER. The CDR3 DNA follows: TGCGCCAGCAGCCAAGAAGCGGGATCCCCAGATACGCAGTATTTT. The encoded protein is CASSQEAGSPDTQYF.

The chain joins TRBV2 to TRBJ2-1, with 8 bases matching TRBD2. The germline V gene has CDR1 SNHLY and CDR2 FYNNEI. The J segment lost 5 bases and the V segment lost 5 bases, leaving 5 bases of the junction unmatched. The CDR3 consists of 14 residues. The CDR3 reads CASSISGSDNEQFF. The CDR3 DNA reads as TGTGCCAGCAGTATAAGCGGGAGTGACAATGAGCAGTTCTTC.

This clone was seen just once. J is TRBJ1-5 and V is TRBV5-1; tentative D call: TRBD1 (5 bases). V lost 0 bases to trimming and J lost 5 bases, with 9 bases between them. CDR3 length: 14 amino acids. Germline V gene sequence: CDR1 SGHRS, CDR2 YFSETQ. This CDR3 is CASSLEGADQPQHF. The CDR3 bases are TGCGCCAGCAGCTTGGAAGGGGCTGATCAGCCCCAGCATTTT.

V and J are TRBV9 and TRBJ2-1; 7 bases agree with TRBD1. The V gene's germline CDR1 is SGDLS and CDR2 YYNGEE. The length of the CDR3 is 15 residues. V lost 1 base to trimming and J lost 5 bases; unmatched junction nucleotides: 6. The CDR3 sequence: CASSVTGAEHNEQFF. CDR3 bases: TGTGCCAGCAGCGTAACAGGGGCAGAACACAATGAGCAGTTCTTC.

This clone is a singleton in its sample. The rearrangement uses TRBV9 and TRBJ2-3; TRBD2 matches at 12 bases. CDR1 SGDLS and CDR2 YYNGEE come from the germline V gene. CDR3 length: 16 residues. The V and J ends lost 3 bases and 1 base, in that order; junction bases with no gene match: 3. The CDR3, as DNA: TGTGCCAGCAGCGCTCGACTAGCGGGGGGCACAGATACGCAGTATTTT. It translates to CASSARLAGGTDTQYF.

The rearrangement uses TRBV27 and TRBJ2-2; D is possibly TRBD2 (5 bases). Trimming stripped 10 bases from V and 0 bases from J, with 12 bases between. CDR1 and CDR2 from the germline V gene are MNHEY and SMNVEV (reference sequence). This CDR3 spans 14 amino acids. The CDR3 DNA is TGTGCCACCCGAAGCGGCCCGAACACCGGGGAGCTGTTTTTT. It encodes CATRSGPNTGELFF.

The CDR3 coding sequence is TGTGCCAGTAGTATTGGAGGGGATGGCTACACCTTC. This gives the protein CASSIGGDGYTF. The chain combines TRBV19 with TRBJ1-2; TRBD1 is a possible D gene (5 bases). V lost 3 bases to trimming and J lost 6 bases, with 8 bases between them. This CDR3 contains 12 residues. Germline V CDR1 and CDR2: LNHDA, SQIVND (reference sequence). Full variable domain (missing parts from reference TRBV19 and TRBJ1-2): DGGITQSPKYLFRKEGQNVTLSCEQNLNHDAMYWYRQDPGQGLRLIYYSQIVNDFQKGDIAEGYSVSREKKESFPLTVTSAQKNPTAFYLCASSIGGDGYTFGSGTRLTVV.

The rearrangement links TRBV18 to TRBJ1-1; no reliable D call. V shed 2 bases and J shed 6 bases, with 16 bases lying between them. The length of the CDR3 is 15 residues. The V gene's germline CDR1 is KGHSH and CDR2 LQKENI. As DNA, the CDR3 is TGTGCCAGCTCACCAAAAGCAGGAGGTAACTCTGAAGCTTTCTTT. This codes for CASSPKAGGNSEAFF.